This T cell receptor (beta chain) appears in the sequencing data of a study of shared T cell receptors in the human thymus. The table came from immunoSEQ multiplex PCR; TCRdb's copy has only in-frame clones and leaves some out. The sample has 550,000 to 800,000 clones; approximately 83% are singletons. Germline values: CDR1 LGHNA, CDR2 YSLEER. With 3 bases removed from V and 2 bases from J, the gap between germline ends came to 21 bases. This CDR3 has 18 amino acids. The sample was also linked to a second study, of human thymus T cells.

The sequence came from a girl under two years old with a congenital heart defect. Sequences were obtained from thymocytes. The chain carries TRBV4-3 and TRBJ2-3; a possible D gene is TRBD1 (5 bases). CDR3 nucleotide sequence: TGCGCCAGCAGCCAGATTCCGCCCCGTCAGGGATCCACAGATACGCAGTATTTT. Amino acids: CASSQIPPRQGSTDTQYF.